Below are 11 T cell receptor beta chains sequenced from a single sample in a study of PD-L1 blockade in urothelial cancer. Sequencing was performed with immunoSEQ multiplex PCR; in TCRdb, only in-frame clones are kept and a portion is missing. The repertoire has under 40,000 clones, around 86% of them found once; the top ten carry 3.7%. The sequenced sample was PBMCs, obtained around atezolizumab (anti-PD-L1) treatment. The receptors originated from a man aged 50 to 59 with urothelial cancer.

The CDR3: CASRDGGASLAGTQYF. The CDR3 DNA reads as TGTGCCAGCAGGGATGGAGGGGCTAGTCTGGCGGGGACCCAGTACTTC. The chain employs TRBV27 and TRBJ2-5; a possible D gene is TRBD2 (6 bases). Trimming left V 6 bases short and J 7 bases short, with 24 bases between. The CDR3 has 16 amino acids. The germline gives CDR1 MNHEY, CDR2 SMNVEV (reference sequence).

The V call is TRBV5-1, the J call TRBJ1-4; 10 bases agree with TRBD1. This CDR3 comprises 15 residues. CDR1 is SGHRS and CDR2 is YFSETQ in the germline V gene. Trimming cost V 2 bases and J 6 bases; bases outside gene matches: 4. The CDR3 here is CASSFSGTGDEKLFF. CDR3 DNA: TGCGCCAGCAGCTTTTCCGGGACAGGGGATGAAAAACTGTTTTTT.

V is TRBV6-1 and J is TRBJ2-3; 7 bases match TRBD1. CDR1 is MNHNS, CDR2 SASEGT, per germline. The CDR3 loop spans 14 amino acids. The V segment lost 7 bases and the J segment 1 base; nucleotides outside the gene matches: 5. CDR3 residues: CASIRDRGTDTQYF. The DNA of the CDR3 is TGTGCCAGCATCCGGGACAGAGGCACAGATACGCAGTATTTT.

The rearrangement joins TRBV4-3 to TRBJ2-7; 9 bases match TRBD1. This CDR3 contains 14 residues. The V gene's germline CDR1 is LGHNA and CDR2 YSLEER. The J segment lost 3 bases and the V segment lost 0 bases, leaving 0 bases of the junction unmatched. CDR3 in DNA: TGCGCCAGCAGCCAAGAGGGACAGGGCTACGAGCAGTACTTC. Translation: CASSQEGQGYEQYF.

The V gene is TRBV5-1, the J gene TRBJ2-7; 8 bases map to TRBD2. Germline values: CDR1 SGHRS, CDR2 YFSETQ. The length of the CDR3 is 14 residues. The J segment lost 4 bases and the V segment lost 3 bases, leaving 6 bases of the junction unmatched. CDR3 sequence: CASSSGLAGYEQYF. The CDR3 DNA reads as TGCGCCAGCAGCTCCGGACTAGCAGGGTACGAGCAGTACTTC. The whole variable domain, filled in from reference TRBV5-1 and TRBJ2-7, reads KAGVTQTPRYLIKTRGQQVTLSCSPISGHRSVSWYQQTPGQGLQFLFEYFSETQRNKGNFPGRFSGRQFSNSRSEMNVSTLELGDSALYLCASSSGLAGYEQYFGPGTRLTVT.

V and J are TRBV5-1 and TRBJ1-2, with TRBD1 as a possible D gene (6 bases). Germline CDR1 reads SGHRS; CDR2 reads YFSETQ. The CDR3 length is 14 residues. Between the trimmed V and J ends, which lost 0 bases and 4 bases, there was a span of 10 bases. CDR3 bases: TGCGCCAGCAGCTTGGACAGGGCGGTCTATGGCTACACCTTC. Protein sequence: CASSLDRAVYGYTF.

The rearrangement joins TRBV18 to TRBJ2-7, with 8 nucleotides matching TRBD2. The V segment lost 3 bases and the J segment 3 bases; nucleotides outside the gene matches: 10. The CDR3 contains 16 residues. CDR1 is KGHSH, CDR2 LQKENI, per germline. CDR3 protein: CASSPRGAAGGYEQYF. The CDR3 DNA is TGTGCCAGCTCACCGCGGGGGGCTGCGGGAGGCTACGAGCAGTACTTC.

The chain uses TRBV7-8 and TRBJ1-5, with unresolved D. Germline loops: CDR1 SGHVS, CDR2 FQNEAQ. This CDR3 has 17 amino acids. The V end lost 1 base, the J end lost 8 bases, and 21 bases lay between the germline ends. CDR3 sequence: CASSLEDGRAPIKPQHF. CDR3 DNA: TGTGCCAGCAGCTTAGAAGACGGGAGAGCCCCAATCAAGCCCCAGCATTTT.

The chain combines TRBV28 with TRBJ2-4, with D possibly matching TRBD1 (6 bases). The CDR3 sequence is 16 residues long. Germline values: CDR1 MDHEN, CDR2 SYDVKM. V was pared by 4 bases and J by 8 bases, with 21 bases between. The CDR3 loop is CASSSPSGSHRDIQYF. In DNA form, the CDR3 reads TGTGCCAGCAGTTCTCCTTCAGGGTCCCACAGGGACATTCAGTACTTC.

The chain uses TRBV9 and TRBJ2-2; perhaps TRBD2 as D (5 bases). CDR3 size: 16 residues. V shed 3 bases and J shed 6 bases, with 18 bases lying between them. The V gene's germline CDR1 is SGDLS and CDR2 YYNGEE. CDR3 residues: CASSEGPGIGSGELFF. As DNA, the CDR3 is TGTGCCAGCAGCGAGGGCCCGGGGATTGGGTCCGGGGAGCTGTTTTTT.

This clone was picked up a small number of times. This sequence joins TRBV4-1 and TRBJ2-1; 11 nucleotides line up with TRBD2. Trimming removed 1 base from V and 5 bases from J; junction bases left unmatched: 7. Germline V gene data show CDR1 as MGHRA and CDR2 as YSYEKL. The CDR3 totals 17 residues. The CDR3 sequence: CASSQGPSGRPHNEQFF. The CDR3 region has the DNA TGCGCCAGCAGCCAAGGCCCTAGCGGGAGGCCGCACAATGAGCAGTTCTTC.